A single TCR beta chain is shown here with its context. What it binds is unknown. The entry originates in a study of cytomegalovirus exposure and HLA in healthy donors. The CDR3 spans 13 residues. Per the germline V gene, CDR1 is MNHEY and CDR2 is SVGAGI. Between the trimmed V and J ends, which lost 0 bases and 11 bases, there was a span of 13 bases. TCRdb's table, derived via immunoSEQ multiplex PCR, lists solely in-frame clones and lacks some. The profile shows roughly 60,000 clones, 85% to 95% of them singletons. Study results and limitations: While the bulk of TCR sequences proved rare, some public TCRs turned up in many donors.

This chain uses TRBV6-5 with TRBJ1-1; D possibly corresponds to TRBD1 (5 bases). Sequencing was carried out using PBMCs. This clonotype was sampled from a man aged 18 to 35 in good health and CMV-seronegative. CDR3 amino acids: CASSYSSSAGAFF. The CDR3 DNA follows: TGTGCCAGCAGTTACTCATCATCAGCAGGGGCTTTCTTT.